This TCR beta chain was captured in a study of blood T cell repertoires in COVID-19. For the study at large: The study drew acute and convalescent COVID-19 samples from the United States, Italy and Spain. The cDNA or gDNA used as material had been derived from T cells, B-cell-depleted T cells, or PBMCs.

Enrolment of Seattle patients took place during active infection, and they were followed longitudinally. In the original processing: Counts of nucleated cells, estimated from reference gene primer amplification, were obtained. Profiling relied on immunoSEQ multiplex PCR, and the TCRdb table lists in-frame clones only, not all of them. V, J and clone size derive from that table, while D and trimming were established from the DNA sequence. The profile shows over 450,000 clones, roughly nine tenths of them singletons. The ends were cut back, 1 base at V and 3 bases at J, with 3 bases in the middle. Germline V lookup: CDR1 SNHLY, CDR2 FYNNEI. This CDR3 contains 12 residues.

This receptor was identified in a man aged 18 to 30 with COVID-19, enrolled during active disease. Input material: peripheral blood. The chain couples TRBV2 to TRBJ2-5; unclear D gene. CDR3 in amino acids: CASSEVKETQYF. CDR3 DNA sequence: TGTGCCAGCAGTGAAGTAAAAGAGACCCAGTACTTC.